This T cell receptor (beta chain) stems from a study of cytomegalovirus exposure and HLA in healthy donors. This CDR3 is built from 17 residues. V was trimmed by 0 bases and J by 1 base, leaving 15 bases between them. Germline V CDR1 and CDR2: KGHSH, LQKENI. The PCR was carried out with 60 Vbeta primers and 13 Jbeta primers. This table comes from immunoSEQ multiplex PCR, and its TCRdb copy is limited to in-frame clones, with some not included. The sample lists 100,000 to 150,000 clones; under 85% were seen once. This sequence originates from a human donor in good health. Input material: PBMCs. V usage is TRBV18 and J usage is TRBJ1-1; D is unresolved. The CDR3 here is CASSPPMVENPNTEAFF. The CDR3 region has the DNA TGTGCCAGCTCACCACCGATGGTGGAGAACCCGAACACTGAAGCTTTCTTT.